The subject of this entry is one T cell receptor (beta chain). Per the original data handling: Using reference gene primer amplification, nucleated cell counts were estimated. Some clones are missing from TCRdb's copy, which holds only in-frame ones; the method was immunoSEQ multiplex PCR. D and trimming come from the DNA, and the V and J calls and clone size come from that table. The table lists roughly 140,000 clones, around nine tenths of them singletons. This sample is part of a study of blood T cell repertoires in COVID-19. Across the study: There were acute and convalescent COVID-19 samples, and they came from the United States, Italy and Spain. Sample material is recorded as cDNA or gDNA derived from T cells, B-cell-depleted T cells, or PBMCs.

The clonotype was recovered from a woman aged 45 to 65 with acute or convalescent COVID-19. What was sequenced was peripheral blood.

The CDR3 nucleotides are TGTGCCAGCCAACCCCGGGACAGGTTGTACTATGGCTACACCTTC. Translated, it gives CASQPRDRLYYGYTF. The J gene is TRBJ1-2, the V gene TRBV6-5; 8 positions agree with TRBD1. The CDR3 loop spans 15 amino acids. Trimming took 8 bases from V and 3 from J; bases not matched to a gene: 11. Germline V gene lookup returns CDR1 MNHEY and CDR2 SVGAGI.